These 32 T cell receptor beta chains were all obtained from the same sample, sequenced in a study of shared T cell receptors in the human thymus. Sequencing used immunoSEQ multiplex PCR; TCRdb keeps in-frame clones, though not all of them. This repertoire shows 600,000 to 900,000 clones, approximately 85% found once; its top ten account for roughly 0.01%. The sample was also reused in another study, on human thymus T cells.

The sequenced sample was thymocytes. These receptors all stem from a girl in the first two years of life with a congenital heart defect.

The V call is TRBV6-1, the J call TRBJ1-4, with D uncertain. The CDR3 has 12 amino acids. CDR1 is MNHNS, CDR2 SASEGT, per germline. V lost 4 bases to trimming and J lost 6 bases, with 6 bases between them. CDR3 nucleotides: TGTGCCAGCAGTGGAAGCTATGAAAAACTGTTTTTT. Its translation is CASSGSYEKLFF.

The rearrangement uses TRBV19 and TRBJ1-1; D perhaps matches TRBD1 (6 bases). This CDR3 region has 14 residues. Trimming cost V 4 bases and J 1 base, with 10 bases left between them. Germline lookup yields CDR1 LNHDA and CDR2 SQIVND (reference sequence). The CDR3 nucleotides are TGTGCCAGTAGTACCACAGGGTCGAACACTGAAGCTTTCTTT. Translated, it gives CASSTTGSNTEAFF.

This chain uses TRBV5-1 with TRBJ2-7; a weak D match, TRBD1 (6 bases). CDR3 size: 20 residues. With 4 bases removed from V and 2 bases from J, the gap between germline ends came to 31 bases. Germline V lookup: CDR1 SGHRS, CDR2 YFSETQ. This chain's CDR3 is CASSPGPPIQQGEGPYEQYF. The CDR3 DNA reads TGCGCCAGCAGCCCAGGGCCCCCCATCCAACAGGGAGAAGGACCCTACGAGCAGTACTTC.

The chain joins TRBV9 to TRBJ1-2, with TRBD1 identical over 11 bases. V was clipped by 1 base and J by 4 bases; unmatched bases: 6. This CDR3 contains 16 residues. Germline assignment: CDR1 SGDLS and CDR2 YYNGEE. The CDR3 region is CASSVHRDRGIYGYTF. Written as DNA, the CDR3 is TGTGCCAGCAGCGTACACCGGGACAGGGGGATCTATGGCTACACCTTC.

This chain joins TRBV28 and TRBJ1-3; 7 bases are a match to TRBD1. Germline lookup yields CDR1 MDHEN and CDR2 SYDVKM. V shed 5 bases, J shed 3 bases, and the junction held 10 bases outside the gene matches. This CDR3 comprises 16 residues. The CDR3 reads CASSAPGTELGNTIYF. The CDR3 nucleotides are TGTGCCAGCAGTGCCCCCGGGACAGAACTTGGAAACACCATATATTTT.

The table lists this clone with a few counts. CDR3 DNA: TGTGCCAGCAGCTTAGTTCCCCCTGAGGGTCTCCCGGGGAATGAGCAGTTCTTC. Its protein product is CASSLVPPEGLPGNEQFF. The chain uses TRBV7-8 and TRBJ2-1; TRBD2 is a possible D gene (5 bases). With 1 base removed from V and 7 bases from J, the gap between germline ends came to 23 bases. The germline V gene encodes CDR1 SGHVS and CDR2 FQNEAQ. This CDR3 has 18 residues.

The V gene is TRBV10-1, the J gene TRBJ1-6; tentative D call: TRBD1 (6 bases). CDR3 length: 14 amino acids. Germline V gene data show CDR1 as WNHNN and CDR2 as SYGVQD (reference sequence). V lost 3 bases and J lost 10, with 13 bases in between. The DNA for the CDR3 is TGCGCCAGCAGTGACGGCAGGGGTATCTCACCCCTCCACTTT. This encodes CASSDGRGISPLHF.

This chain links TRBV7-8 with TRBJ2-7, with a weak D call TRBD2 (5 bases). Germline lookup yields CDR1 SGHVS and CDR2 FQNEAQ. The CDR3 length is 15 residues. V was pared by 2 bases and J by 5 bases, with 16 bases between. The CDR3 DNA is TGTGCCAGCAGCTTAATCCCGGGATGGGCCGACGAGCAGTACTTC. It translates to CASSLIPGWADEQYF. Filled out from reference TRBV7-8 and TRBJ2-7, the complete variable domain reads GAGVSQSPRYKVAKRGQDVALRCDPISGHVSLFWYQQALGQGPEFLTYFQNEAQLDKSGLPSDRFFAERPEGSVSTLKIQRTQQEDSAVYLCASSLIPGWADEQYFGPGTRLTVT.

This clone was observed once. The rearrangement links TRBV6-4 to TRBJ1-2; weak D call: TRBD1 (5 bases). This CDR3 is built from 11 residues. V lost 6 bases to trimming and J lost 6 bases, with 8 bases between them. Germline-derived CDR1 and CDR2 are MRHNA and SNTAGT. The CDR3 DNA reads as TGTGCCAGCAGAGCAGGGAATGGCTACACCTTC. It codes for CASRAGNGYTF.

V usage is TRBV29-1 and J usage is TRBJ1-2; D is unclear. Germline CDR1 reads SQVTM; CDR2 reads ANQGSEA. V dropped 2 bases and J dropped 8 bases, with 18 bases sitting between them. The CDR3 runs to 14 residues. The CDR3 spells CSVEYIGIRGGYTF. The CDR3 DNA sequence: TGCAGCGTTGAATATATAGGGATCCGAGGGGGCTACACCTTC.

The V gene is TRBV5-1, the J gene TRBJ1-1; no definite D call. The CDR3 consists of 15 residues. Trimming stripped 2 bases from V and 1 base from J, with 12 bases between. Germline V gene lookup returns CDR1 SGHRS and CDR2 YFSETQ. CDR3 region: CASSFLPESNTEAFF. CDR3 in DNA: TGCGCCAGCAGCTTTTTGCCGGAGTCGAACACTGAAGCTTTCTTT.

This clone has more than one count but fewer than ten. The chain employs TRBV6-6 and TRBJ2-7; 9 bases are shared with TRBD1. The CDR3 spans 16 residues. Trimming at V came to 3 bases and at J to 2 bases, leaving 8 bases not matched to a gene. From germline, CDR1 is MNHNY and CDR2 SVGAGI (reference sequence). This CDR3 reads CASSYGDRAVPYEQYF. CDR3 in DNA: TGTGCCAGCAGTTATGGGGACAGGGCAGTCCCCTACGAGCAGTACTTC.

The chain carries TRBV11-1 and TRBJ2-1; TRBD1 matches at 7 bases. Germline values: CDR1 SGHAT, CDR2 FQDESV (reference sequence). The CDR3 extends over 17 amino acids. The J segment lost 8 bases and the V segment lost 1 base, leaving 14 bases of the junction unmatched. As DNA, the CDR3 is TGTGCCAGCAGCTTAGGAGACCGACAGCCCCAGGGGGATGAGCAGTTCTTC. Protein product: CASSLGDRQPQGDEQFF.

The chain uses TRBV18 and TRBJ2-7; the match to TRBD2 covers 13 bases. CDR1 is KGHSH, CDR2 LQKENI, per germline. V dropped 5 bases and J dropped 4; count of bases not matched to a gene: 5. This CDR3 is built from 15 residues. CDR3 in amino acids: CASSNGLAGEYEQYF. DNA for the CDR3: TGTGCCAGCTCAAACGGACTAGCGGGGGAATACGAGCAGTACTTC.

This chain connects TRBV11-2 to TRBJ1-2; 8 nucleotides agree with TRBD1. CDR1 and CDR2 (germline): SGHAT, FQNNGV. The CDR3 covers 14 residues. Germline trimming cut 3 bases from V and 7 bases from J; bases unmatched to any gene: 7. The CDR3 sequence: CASSFLHRGGGYTF. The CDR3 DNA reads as TGTGCCAGCAGCTTTTTACACAGGGGGGGTGGCTACACCTTC.

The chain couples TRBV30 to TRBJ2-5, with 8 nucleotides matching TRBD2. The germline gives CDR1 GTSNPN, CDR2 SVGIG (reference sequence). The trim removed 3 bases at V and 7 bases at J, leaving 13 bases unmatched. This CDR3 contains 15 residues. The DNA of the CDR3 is TGTGCCTGGAGAACGTTTAAGCGGGGGAATGGGACCCAGTACTTC. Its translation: CAWRTFKRGNGTQYF.

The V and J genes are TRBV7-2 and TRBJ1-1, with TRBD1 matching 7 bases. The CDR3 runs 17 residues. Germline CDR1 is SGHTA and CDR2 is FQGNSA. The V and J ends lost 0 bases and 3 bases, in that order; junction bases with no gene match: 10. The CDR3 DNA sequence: TGTGCCAGCAGCTTAGCGCGGAGAACAGGGGTGGACACTGAAGCTTTCTTT. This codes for CASSLARRTGVDTEAFF.

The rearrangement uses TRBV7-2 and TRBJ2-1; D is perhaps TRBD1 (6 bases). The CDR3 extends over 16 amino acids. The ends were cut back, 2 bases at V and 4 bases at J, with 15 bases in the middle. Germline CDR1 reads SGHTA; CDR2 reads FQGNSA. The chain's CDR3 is CASSLPPGHPYNEQFF. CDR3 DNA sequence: TGTGCCAGCAGCTTACCACCGGGACACCCTTACAATGAGCAGTTCTTC.

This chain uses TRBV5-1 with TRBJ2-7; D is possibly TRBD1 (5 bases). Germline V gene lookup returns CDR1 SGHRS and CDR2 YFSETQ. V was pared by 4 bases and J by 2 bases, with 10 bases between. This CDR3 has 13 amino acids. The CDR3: CASSMTDPYEQYF. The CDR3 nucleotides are TGCGCCAGCAGCATGACAGATCCCTACGAGCAGTACTTC.

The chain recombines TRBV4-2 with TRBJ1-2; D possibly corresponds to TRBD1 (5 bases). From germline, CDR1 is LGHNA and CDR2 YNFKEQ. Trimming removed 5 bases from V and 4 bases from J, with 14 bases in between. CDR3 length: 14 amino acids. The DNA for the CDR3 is TGTGCCAGCAGCGGGGGAGGGGATGGCTATGGCTACACCTTC. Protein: CASSGGGDGYGYTF.

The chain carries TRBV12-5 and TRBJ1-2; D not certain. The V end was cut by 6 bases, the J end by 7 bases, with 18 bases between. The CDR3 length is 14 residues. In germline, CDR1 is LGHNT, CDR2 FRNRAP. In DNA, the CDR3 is TGTGCTAGTGGCGAATACCACGGTTCTGGTGGCTACACCTTC. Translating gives CASGEYHGSGGYTF.

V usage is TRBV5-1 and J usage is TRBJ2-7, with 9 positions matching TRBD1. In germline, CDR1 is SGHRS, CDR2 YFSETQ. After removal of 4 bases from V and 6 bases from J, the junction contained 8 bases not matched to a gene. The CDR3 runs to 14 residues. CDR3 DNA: TGCGCCAGCAGCCAGAAGGACAGGGGCGTCGAGCAGTACTTC. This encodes CASSQKDRGVEQYF. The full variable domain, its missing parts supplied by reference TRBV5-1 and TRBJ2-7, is KAGVTQTPRYLIKTRGQQVTLSCSPISGHRSVSWYQQTPGQGLQFLFEYFSETQRNKGNFPGRFSGRQFSNSRSEMNVSTLELGDSALYLCASSQKDRGVEQYFGPGTRLTVT.

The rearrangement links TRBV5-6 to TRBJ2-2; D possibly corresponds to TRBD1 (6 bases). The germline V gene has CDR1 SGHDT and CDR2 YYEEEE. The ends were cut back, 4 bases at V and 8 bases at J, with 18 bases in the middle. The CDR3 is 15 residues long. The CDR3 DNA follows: TGTGCCAGCAGCGTGAACAGGGTTCTCGCGGGGGAGCTGTTTTTT. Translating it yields CASSVNRVLAGELFF. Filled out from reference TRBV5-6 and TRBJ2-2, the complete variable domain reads DAGVTQSPTHLIKTRGQQVTLRCSPKSGHDTVSWYQQALGQGPQFIFQYYEEEERQRGNFPDRFSGHQFPNYSSELNVNALLLGDSALYLCASSVNRVLAGELFFGEGSRLTVL.

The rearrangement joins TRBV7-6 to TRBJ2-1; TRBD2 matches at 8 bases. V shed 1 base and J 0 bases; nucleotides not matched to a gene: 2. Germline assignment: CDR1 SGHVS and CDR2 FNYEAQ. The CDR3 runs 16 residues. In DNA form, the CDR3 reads TGTGCCAGCAGCTTAGTTAGCGGGAACTCCTACAATGAGCAGTTCTTC. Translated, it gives CASSLVSGNSYNEQFF.

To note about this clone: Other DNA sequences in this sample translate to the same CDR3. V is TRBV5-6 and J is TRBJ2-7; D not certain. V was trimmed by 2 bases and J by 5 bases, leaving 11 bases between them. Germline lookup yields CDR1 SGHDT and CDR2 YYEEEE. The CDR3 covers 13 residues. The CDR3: CASSLVRTHEQYF. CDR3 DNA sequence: TGTGCCAGCAGCTTAGTTCGCACTCACGAGCAGTACTTC.

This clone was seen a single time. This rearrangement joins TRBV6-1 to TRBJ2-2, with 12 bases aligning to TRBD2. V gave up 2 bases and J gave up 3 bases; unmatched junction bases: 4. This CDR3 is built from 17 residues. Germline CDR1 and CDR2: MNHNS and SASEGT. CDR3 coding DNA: TGTGCCAGCAGTGAACTAGCGGGGGGGCCAGACACCGGGGAGCTGTTTTTT. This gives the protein CASSELAGGPDTGELFF.

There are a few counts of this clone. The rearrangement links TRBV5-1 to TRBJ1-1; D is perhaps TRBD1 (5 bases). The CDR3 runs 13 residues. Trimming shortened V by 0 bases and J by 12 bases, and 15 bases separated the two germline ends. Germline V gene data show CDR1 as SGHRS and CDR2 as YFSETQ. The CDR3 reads CASSLVGGTISFF. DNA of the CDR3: TGCGCCAGCAGCTTGGTGGGGGGAACGATATCTTTCTTT.

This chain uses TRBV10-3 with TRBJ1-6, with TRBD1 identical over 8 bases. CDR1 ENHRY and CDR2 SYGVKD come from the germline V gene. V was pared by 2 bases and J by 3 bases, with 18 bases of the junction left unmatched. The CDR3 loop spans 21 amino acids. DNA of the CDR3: TGTGCCATCAGTGAGAGAGGCCATTGGACAGGGACTTTGGGCTATAATTCACCCCTCCACTTT. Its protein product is CAISERGHWTGTLGYNSPLHF.

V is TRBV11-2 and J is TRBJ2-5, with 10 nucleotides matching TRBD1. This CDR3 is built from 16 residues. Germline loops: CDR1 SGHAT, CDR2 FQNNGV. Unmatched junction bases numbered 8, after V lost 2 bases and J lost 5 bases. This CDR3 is CASSLLGTGVGETQYF. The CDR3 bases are TGTGCCAGCAGCTTATTAGGGACAGGGGTCGGGGAGACCCAGTACTTC.

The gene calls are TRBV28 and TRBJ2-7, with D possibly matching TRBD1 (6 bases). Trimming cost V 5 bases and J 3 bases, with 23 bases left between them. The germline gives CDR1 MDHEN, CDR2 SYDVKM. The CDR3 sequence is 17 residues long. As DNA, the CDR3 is TGTGCCAGCAGTCCGACCTACATAACACAGGGCTACTACGAGCAGTACTTC. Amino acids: CASSPTYITQGYYEQYF.

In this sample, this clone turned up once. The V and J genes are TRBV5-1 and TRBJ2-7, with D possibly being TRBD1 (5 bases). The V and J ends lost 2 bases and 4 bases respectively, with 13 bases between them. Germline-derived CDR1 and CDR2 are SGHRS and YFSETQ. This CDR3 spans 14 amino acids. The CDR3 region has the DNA TGCGCCAGCAGCTTTAGGGGTGGGGTATACGAGCAGTACTTC. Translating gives CASSFRGGVYEQYF.

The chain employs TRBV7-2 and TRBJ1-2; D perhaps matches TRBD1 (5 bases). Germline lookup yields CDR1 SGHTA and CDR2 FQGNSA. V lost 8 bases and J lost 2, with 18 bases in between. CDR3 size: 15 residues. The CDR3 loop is CASPLGVTTNYGYTF. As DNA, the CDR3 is TGTGCCAGCCCCCTAGGGGTAACAACGAACTATGGCTACACCTTC.